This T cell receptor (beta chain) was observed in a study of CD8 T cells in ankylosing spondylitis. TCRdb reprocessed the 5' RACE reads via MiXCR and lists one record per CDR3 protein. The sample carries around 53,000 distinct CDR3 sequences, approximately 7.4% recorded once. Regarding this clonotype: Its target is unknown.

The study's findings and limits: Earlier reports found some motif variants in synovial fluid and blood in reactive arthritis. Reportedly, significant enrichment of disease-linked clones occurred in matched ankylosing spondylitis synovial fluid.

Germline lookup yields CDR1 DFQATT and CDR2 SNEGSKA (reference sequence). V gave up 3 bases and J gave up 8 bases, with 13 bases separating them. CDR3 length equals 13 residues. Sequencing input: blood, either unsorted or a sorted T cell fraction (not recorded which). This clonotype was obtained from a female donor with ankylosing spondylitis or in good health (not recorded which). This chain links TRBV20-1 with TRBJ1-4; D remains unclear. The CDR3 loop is CSASWGRDEKLFF. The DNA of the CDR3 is TGCAGTGCTAGTTGGGGAAGAGACGAAAAACTGTTTTTT.